The TCR beta chain under discussion was sequenced for a study of radiotherapy plus CTLA-4 blockade in lung cancer. General study points: Clones of tumor-derived TCRs expanded in blood after radiotherapy plus ipilimumab.

On this clone: The antigen is undetermined.

The ends were cut back, 4 bases at V and 3 bases at J, with 10 bases in the middle. CDR3 length: 15 amino acids. Per the germline V gene, CDR1 is SNHLY and CDR2 is FYNNEI. Assay used: immunoSEQ multiplex PCR; TCRdb lists only in-frame clones, some missing. The sample contains about 95,000 clones, approximately 85% of which appear only once. The chain combines TRBV2 with TRBJ1-6; unclear D gene. The sequence derives from a human donor with non-small cell lung cancer who had a partial response to radiotherapy plus ipilimumab. Source: peripheral blood, taken from a patient treated with radiotherapy plus ipilimumab. CDR3 nucleotide sequence: TGTGCCAGCAGTGGGCCACAGAACTATAATTCACCCCTCCACTTT. Its protein is CASSGPQNYNSPLHF.